Following are 22 T cell receptor beta chains from one sample sequenced in a study of blood T cells in healthy people across ages. Sample-barcoded 5' priming and a J-beta primer mix drove a second PCR of about 6 to 12 cycles. TCRdb re-called the 5' RACE reads with MiXCR, one entry per CDR3 protein. The repertoire holds 1.5 million to 2 million distinct CDR3 sequences, with approximately 28% as singletons. The specimen sequenced was blood. The receptors here all came from a woman in her thirties in good health.

As to this clonotype: Compared with germline, one end of the junction differs, possibly owing to a read error. The genes are TRBV12-3 or TRBV12-4 and TRBJ2-5; perhaps TRBD2 as D (6 bases). There are 16 residues in the CDR3. The CDR3 coding sequence is TGTGCCAGCAGTACCGGGACTCCCGCAATGCAGGAGACCCAGGACTTC. Its translation is CASSTGTPAMQETQDF.

Ten or more counts support this clonotype. This rearrangement joins TRBV7-2 to TRBJ2-1, with D maybe TRBD2 (5 bases). The CDR3 is 13 amino acids. V shed 1 base and J shed 7 bases, with 8 bases lying between them. Germline CDR1 is SGHTA and CDR2 is FQGNSA. CDR3 protein: CASSLGTRNEQFF. CDR3 in DNA: TGTGCCAGCAGCTTAGGGACTCGAAATGAGCAGTTCTTC.

Comment on this clonotype: Possible read error: a much larger clone is one base away. This rearrangement joins TRBV5-1 to TRBJ2-1; TRBD2 is a possible D gene (5 bases). CDR3 length: 15 residues. Germline lookup yields CDR1 SGHRS and CDR2 YFSETQ. The CDR3 DNA is TGCGTCAGCCGCCCTGAGGAGGTAATTTCAAATGAGCAGTTCTTC. This gives the protein CVSRPEEVISNEQFF.

This clonotype turned up a few times. The chain carries TRBV2 and TRBJ2-1, with D possibly TRBD2 on 6 matching bases. This CDR3 is 13 amino acids long. Germline-derived CDR1 and CDR2 are SNHLY and FYNNEI. Trimming left V 7 bases short and J 5 bases short, with 12 bases between. Here the CDR3 reads CASTGERHNEQFF. The DNA of the CDR3 is TGTGCCAGCACGGGGGAGAGGCACAATGAGCAGTTCTTC.

As regards this clonotype: This may be a read error: a much more frequent sequence differs by one nucleotide. The chain links TRBV29-1 to TRBJ2-5; no clear D gene. Germline assignment: CDR1 SQVTM and CDR2 ANQGSEA. CDR3 size: 13 residues. In nucleotides, the CDR3 is TGCAGCGTTGACGCACCTTTCCAAGAGGCCCAGTACTTC. Translation gives CSVDAPFQEAQYF.

This clonotype was found a few times. The chain is built from TRBV7-2 and TRBJ2-3; D is possibly TRBD1 (5 bases). The V end lost 5 bases, the J end lost 2 bases, and 17 bases lay between the germline ends. The CDR3 totals 16 residues. Germline CDR1 is SGHTA and CDR2 is FQGNSA. For the CDR3, the DNA is TGTGCCAGCAGCGACAGACTGGACGGCTACACAGATACGCAGTATTTT. This codes for CASSDRLDGYTDTQYF.

In its sample, this clonotype was seen many times. The gene calls are TRBV20-1 and TRBJ2-7; D is undetermined. The CDR3 is made up of 14 amino acids. Trimming removed 0 bases at V and 2 bases at J, with 11 bases between. Germline lookup yields CDR1 DFQATT and CDR2 SNEGSKA (reference sequence). For the CDR3, the DNA is TGCAGTGCTAGAGACGGCGGAAAAGCCTACGAGCAGTACTTC. This translates into CSARDGGKAYEQYF.

DNA of the CDR3: TGTGCCAGCTCACCACAGGGGACGGGCGAGACCCAGTACTTC. This gives the protein CASSPQGTGETQYF. The J gene is TRBJ2-5, the V gene TRBV18; D tentatively reads TRBD1 or TRBD2 (5 bases each). The CDR3 consists of 14 residues. V was cut by 1 base and J by 5 bases, with 11 bases left in between. CDR1 is KGHSH and CDR2 is LQKENI in the germline V gene. Full variable domain (remainder filled in from reference TRBV18 and TRBJ2-5): NAGVMQNPRHLVRRRGQEARLRCSPMKGHSHVYWYRQLPEEGLKFMVYLQKENIIDESGMPKERFSAEFPKEGPSILRIQQVVRGDSAAYFCASSPQGTGETQYFGPGTRLLVL.

This clonotype was seen at least ten times. The chain combines TRBV29-1 with TRBJ2-7; D may be TRBD1 (6 bases). V was cut by 6 bases and J by 2 bases, with 11 bases left in between. Germline loops: CDR1 SQVTM, CDR2 ANQGSEA. The length of the CDR3 is 12 residues. This CDR3 reads CSVEGQAYEQYF. The DNA of the CDR3 is TGCAGCGTCGAGGGACAAGCCTACGAGCAGTACTTC.

The chain carries TRBV20-1 and TRBJ2-5; unclear D gene. CDR1 DFQATT and CDR2 SNEGSKA come from the germline V gene (reference sequence). The CDR3 is 13 residues long. V lost 2 bases to trimming and J lost 5 bases, with 12 bases between them. In DNA form, the CDR3 reads TGCAGTGCTAGAAAAGTAGCTGAGGAGACCCAGTACTTC. As protein: CSARKVAEETQYF.

The chain couples TRBV20-1 to TRBJ1-6, with TRBD1 as a possible D gene (5 bases). Per germline, CDR1 DFQATT and CDR2 SNEGSKA (reference sequence). This CDR3 comprises 14 residues. Trimming took off 0 bases at V and 13 bases at J, with 16 bases between the two ends. CDR3 region: CSARDRPQGLPLHF. DNA for the CDR3: TGCAGTGCTAGAGATCGTCCCCAGGGTCTTCCCCTCCACTTT.

This clonotype was found a few times. The J gene is TRBJ2-5, the V gene TRBV18, with D possibly being TRBD1 or TRBD2 (5 bases each). Trimming took 2 bases from V and 1 from J, leaving 17 bases between them. The CDR3 sequence is 17 residues long. Germline values: CDR1 KGHSH, CDR2 LQKENI. The CDR3 sequence: CASSPGLTGLLQETQYF. CDR3 DNA: TGTGCCAGCTCACCAGGTCTGACGGGGCTACTCCAAGAGACCCAGTACTTC.

In this sample, this clonotype turned up a few times. This chain joins TRBV3-1 and TRBJ1-2, with 11 bases lining up with TRBD1. This CDR3 has 15 residues. Per the germline V gene, CDR1 is LGHDT and CDR2 is YNNKEL (reference sequence). The V segment lost 4 bases and the J segment 4 bases; nucleotides outside the gene matches: 5. Here the CDR3 reads CASSLGQGATYGYTF. The CDR3 DNA is TGTGCCAGCAGCCTCGGACAGGGGGCCACCTATGGCTACACCTTC.

Regarding this clonotype: With a much larger clone just one base away, this may be a read error. The chain joins TRBV7-3 to TRBJ2-7; D possibly corresponds to TRBD1 (6 bases). The CDR3 is made up of 14 amino acids. CDR1 SGHTA and CDR2 FQGTGA come from the germline V gene. The CDR3 sequence is CASSYGTSYYGQYF. The DNA for the CDR3 is TGTGCCAGCAGCTACGGGACATCGTACTACGGGCAGTACTTC.

This clonotype showed up many times. The chain recombines TRBV7-2 with TRBJ1-1; perhaps TRBD1 as D (6 bases). Germline CDR1 and CDR2: SGHTA and FQGNSA. The length of the CDR3 is 15 residues. V gave up 5 bases and J gave up 0 bases, with 13 bases separating them. CDR3 protein: CASSPQGTMNTEAFF. The CDR3 nucleotides read TGTGCCAGCAGCCCCCAAGGGACAATGAACACTGAAGCTTTCTTT.

This chain connects TRBV19 to TRBJ1-3; unclear D gene. From germline, CDR1 is LNHDA and CDR2 SQIVND (reference sequence). The CDR3 consists of 14 residues. V lost 3 bases and J 7 bases, leaving 13 bases between the germline ends. In DNA form, the CDR3 reads TGTGCCAGTAGTATCCTTGGAACGGGGAACACCATATATTTT. Encoded protein: CASSILGTGNTIYF. The whole variable domain, filled in from reference TRBV19 and TRBJ1-3, reads DGGITQSPKYLFRKEGQNVTLSCEQNLNHDAMYWYRQDPGQGLRLIYYSQIVNDFQKGDIAEGYSVSREKKESFPLTVTSAQKNPTAFYLCASSILGTGNTIYFGEGSWLTVV.

This chain's CDR3 is CSVEHLNTQYF. The CDR3 DNA reads TGCAGCGTGGAACACCTGAATACGCAGTATTTT. This sequence joins TRBV29-1 and TRBJ2-3; the D is unclear. V lost 6 bases, J lost 7 bases, and 11 bases lay in between. Per the germline V gene, CDR1 is SQVTM and CDR2 is ANQGSEA. CDR3 size: 11 residues.

As regards this clonotype: This may be a read error, as it is one base from a much larger clone. The J gene is TRBJ1-2, the V gene TRBV29-1; D remains unclear. CDR1 and CDR2 (germline): SQVTM, ANQGSEA. The V and J ends lost 6 bases and 4 bases respectively, with 12 bases between them. This CDR3 spans 12 amino acids. CDR3 DNA sequence: TGCAGCGTCGGACGGGCGAGCTATGGCTACACCTTC. It yields the protein CSVGRASYGYTF.

V usage is TRBV7-9 and J usage is TRBJ1-4; TRBD1 aligns across 9 bases. Trimming at V came to 2 bases and at J to 5 bases, leaving 3 bases not matched to a gene. The CDR3 contains 15 residues. In germline, CDR1 is SEHNR, CDR2 FQNEAQ (reference sequence). The CDR3 region is CASSLLGQGNEKLFF. For the CDR3, the DNA is TGTGCCAGCAGCTTACTTGGACAGGGGAATGAAAAACTGTTTTTT. The variable domain in full, with the rest retrieved from reference TRBV7-9 and TRBJ1-4, is DTGVSQNPRHKITKRGQNVTFRCDPISEHNRLYWYRQTLGQGPEFLTYFQNEAQLEKSRLLSDRFSAERPKGSFSTLEIQRTEQGDSAMYLCASSLLGQGNEKLFFGSGTQLSVL.

J is TRBJ2-3 and V is TRBV24-1; D might be TRBD2 (5 bases). V lost 4 bases to trimming and J lost 0 bases, with 16 bases between them. CDR1 and CDR2 from the germline V gene are KGHDR and SFDVKD. This CDR3 is 17 amino acids long. The CDR3 loop is CATSDGKGLSSTDTQYF. CDR3 in DNA: TGTGCCACCAGTGACGGGAAGGGTCTCTCTAGCACAGATACGCAGTATTTT.

This clonotype was seen more than once but under ten times. This chain links TRBV20-1 with TRBJ2-5; the D gene is possibly TRBD2 (6 bases). TRBJ2-7 explains the end of the DNA better; the J call may be wrong. The V gene's germline CDR1 is DFQATT and CDR2 SNEGSKA (reference sequence). The CDR3 spans 12 residues. CDR3 sequence: CSARVGGAEQYF. CDR3 DNA: TGCAGTGCTAGAGTTGGAGGGGCCGAGCAGTACTTC.

Concerning this clonotype itself: Because the CDR3 is missing its conserved closing phenylalanine or tryptophan, this is likely a read error. This chain joins TRBV6-6 and TRBJ2-7; maybe TRBD2 (5 bases). Germline V lookup: CDR1 MNHNY, CDR2 SVGAGI (reference sequence). V shed 5 bases and J shed 4 bases, with 9 bases lying between them. The CDR3 totals 12 residues. CDR3 nucleotides: TGTGCCAGCAGTAGTGAGGGTTACGAGCAGTACTTA. This codes for CASSSEGYEQYL.